This TCR beta chain came from a study of CD8+ T cells in alopecia areata (dated by TCRdb to between 2017 and 2018). Regarding the study in general: To study T cell clonal expansion in alopecia areata, the researchers applied high-throughput TCRbeta sequencing to both the C3H/HeJ mouse model and human patients. On the human side, TCRbeta sequencing was run on scalp tissue and on sorted CD4+ and CD8+ peripheral blood T cells from healthy controls and from alopecia areata patients with either patchy or totalis/universalis disease. Scalp clonality was compared among normal scalp (n=4), patchy alopecia areata scalp (n=8), and alopecia totalis/universalis scalp (n=8). RNA was obtained with the PAXgene miRNA kit for fixed scalp, the miRNeasy kit for PBMCs, and the RNeasy kit for mouse skin. Amplification of TCRbeta CDR3 regions was done by immunoSEQ multiplex PCR using 35 Vbeta forward primers and 13 Jbeta reverse primers.

PBMCs were isolated by density centrifugation and stained for CD3, CD4 and CD8, after which CD4+ and CD8+ T cells were sorted on a FACSAria. Scalp biopsies and blood samples were obtained from unaffected controls. The CDR3 contains 11 residues, cysteine and phenylalanine counted. Here the CDR3 DNA is all that survives: 33 bases in frame from base 1. Sequences MNHEY (CDR1) and SMNVEV (CDR2) are obtained from the germline V gene (reference sequence). At the junction V is shortened by 3 bases and J by 6 bases, with 2 bases in between. The sample holds a few counts of this clone. The clone's antigen remains unknown. Base qualities are not at hand, and no much larger clone is one base apart. Receptors were amplified or captured by the immunoSEQ multiplex PCR assay. RNA was extracted from all samples and reverse transcribed into cDNA as template for TCR sequencing. SuperScript III was used for first-strand cDNA synthesis, primed with a 2:1 mix of oligo-dT and random hexamers. Amplification bias was assessed with a synthetic immune receptor repertoire, and residual bias was removed computationally. The study's own analysis went as follows. Raw reads were preprocessed for error removal, and CDR3 was defined according to IMGT conventions as running from the conserved cysteine to phenylalanine. Clonality was calculated as 1 minus Shannon entropy normalized by log2 of the number of productive unique TCRs. Whether scalp clones were CD4 or CD8 was inferred by matching scalp TCRbeta sequences against CD4 and CD8 repertoires sorted from blood. Not all clones reach the TCRdb copy of this immuneACCESS table, which keeps in-frame sequences only. Checked studies attribute under half of the gap to unresolved V genes and leave the rest unexplained. That table supplies the V and J calls and clone size; D and trimming were determined from the DNA. The sample table records roughly 120,000 clones; over 60% of these occur just once. The ten top clones hold approximately 2.8% of the sample.

Here is what the overall study found, with its caveats: Lesional scalp, especially in alopecia totalis/universalis, showed higher clonality and more expanded CD8+ clones than normal scalp, suggesting antigenic drive. Shared TCR sequences between patients were less evident than in mice, which may be partly attributable to HLA diversity in the patient population. Resident alphabeta T cells in normal human skin are also sequenced, complicating scalp TCR repertoire analysis, unlike mouse skin dominated by gammadelta T cells.

Recombination connected TRBV27 to TRBJ2-2, with the D gene uncertain. The sequence came from a human donor in good health. The sequenced sample consisted of CD4+ T cells sorted from blood. The DNA is as follows: TGTGCCAGCAGTTTTTCCGGGGAGCTGTTTTTT. Its protein reads: CASSFSGELFF.